This TCR beta chain emerged from a study of identical twins. Each CDR3 protein gets one entry after TCRdb re-called the 5' RACE reads with MiXCR. The sample lists about 530,000 distinct CDR3 sequences; approximately 20% were seen once. V was clipped by 2 bases and J by 6 bases, with 11 bases between them. The length of the CDR3 is 13 residues. The germline V gene has CDR1 MNHEY and CDR2 SVGAGI. Separately, the same data were catalogued under a study of yellow fever vaccine responses in identical twins.

The specimen was CD4+ T cells sorted from blood. This TCR came from a young woman in good health. The chain carries TRBV6-5 and TRBJ2-7, with unresolved D. CDR3: CASSYGLVLEQYV. The CDR3 bases are TGTGCCAGCAGTTACGGGCTAGTGCTCGAGCAGTACGTC.